One sample yielded the 16 T cell receptor beta chains listed below, sequenced in a study of blood T cell repertoires in COVID-19. TCRdb's table, derived via immunoSEQ multiplex PCR, lists solely in-frame clones and lacks some. This table has approximately 270,000 clones, roughly 91% appearing once. Sequences were obtained from PBMCs or T cells enriched from blood (not recorded which). Source of these receptors: a woman aged 55-70 years who had recovered from COVID-19.

The genes are TRBV10-1 and TRBJ1-2, with TRBD1 matching over 7 bases. Germline trimming cut 4 bases from V and 2 bases from J; bases unmatched to any gene: 1. CDR3 length equals 13 residues. In germline, CDR1 is WNHNN, CDR2 SYGVQD (reference sequence). This CDR3 is CASSAGQNYGYTF. CDR3 DNA: TGCGCCAGCAGTGCGGGACAGAACTATGGCTACACCTTC.

V usage is TRBV10-3 and J usage is TRBJ1-3; D is uncertain. This CDR3 is built from 13 residues. Looked up from germline, CDR1 is ENHRY and CDR2 is SYGVKD. Deletions cut 5 bases from V and 2 bases from J, with 7 bases between. The CDR3 region is CAISRETGNTIYF. For the CDR3, the DNA is TGTGCCATCAGTCGGGAAACTGGAAACACCATATATTTT.

Only one count was recorded for this clone. The chain couples TRBV5-6 to TRBJ2-7, with unresolved D. Trimming removed 0 bases at V and 3 bases at J, with 4 bases between. The CDR3 loop spans 12 amino acids. From germline, CDR1 is SGHDT and CDR2 YYEEEE. The CDR3 sequence: CASSLGHYEQYF. CDR3 in DNA: TGTGCCAGCAGCTTGGGACACTACGAGCAGTACTTC.

This clone was counted a single time. The J gene is TRBJ1-5, the V gene TRBV25-1, with TRBD1 as a possible D gene (5 bases). Germline V lookup: CDR1 MGHDK, CDR2 SYGVNS. The CDR3 totals 14 residues. Trimming removed 5 bases from V and 3 bases from J, with 11 bases in between. The CDR3 DNA is TGTGCCAGCAGTTTCGGACAAAACAATCAGCCCCAGCATTTT. Encoded protein: CASSFGQNNQPQHF.

This CDR3 reads CASSPIQNRGTEAFF. The CDR3 nucleotides are TGTGCCAGCAGCCCTATACAGAATCGGGGCACTGAAGCTTTCTTT. The chain links TRBV2 to TRBJ1-1; D remains ambiguous. In germline, CDR1 is SNHLY, CDR2 FYNNEI. This CDR3 spans 15 amino acids. Trimming stripped 6 bases from V and 4 bases from J, with 18 bases between.

The J gene is TRBJ2-3, the V gene TRBV29-1; the D gene is possibly TRBD1 (5 bases). This CDR3 comprises 12 residues. V gave up 4 bases and J gave up 1 base, with 6 bases separating them. Germline CDR1 is SQVTM and CDR2 is ANQGSEA. The DNA of the CDR3 is TGCAGCGTTGGACAGCGCACAGATACGCAGTATTTT. This encodes CSVGQRTDTQYF.

The J gene is TRBJ1-5, the V gene TRBV19; D perhaps matches TRBD1 (5 bases). Germline loops: CDR1 LNHDA, CDR2 SQIVND (reference sequence). The CDR3 length is 14 residues. The ends were cut back, 2 bases at V and 1 base at J, with 6 bases in the middle. The CDR3 DNA is TGTGCCAGTAGTATACAGGGAAGCAATCAGCCCCAGCATTTT. Its translation is CASSIQGSNQPQHF. The variable domain in full, with the rest retrieved from reference TRBV19 and TRBJ1-5, is DGGITQSPKYLFRKEGQNVTLSCEQNLNHDAMYWYRQDPGQGLRLIYYSQIVNDFQKGDIAEGYSVSREKKESFPLTVTSAQKNPTAFYLCASSIQGSNQPQHFGDGTRLSIL.

The chain carries TRBV19 and TRBJ1-2, with a tentative D call TRBD1 (6 bases). The CDR3 has 15 amino acids. The V gene's germline CDR1 is LNHDA and CDR2 SQIVND (reference sequence). V lost 5 bases and J lost 4, with 17 bases in between. The CDR3 sequence: CASSVPTGIAYGYTF. The CDR3 DNA reads TGTGCCAGTAGTGTCCCTACAGGGATTGCCTATGGCTACACCTTC.

The CDR3 nucleotides read TGTGCCAGCAGCGTAGCTTCCAGGGTAGCCGGGGAGCTGTTTTTT. Its protein is CASSVASRVAGELFF. This chain links TRBV9 with TRBJ2-2, with a tentative D call TRBD1 (5 bases). Looked up from germline, CDR1 is SGDLS and CDR2 is YYNGEE. Trimming removed 0 bases from V and 6 bases from J, with 12 bases in between. This CDR3 is 15 amino acids long.

CDR3 coding DNA: TGTGCCAGCACGGTTGGCTTCGGGGCAGATACGCAGTATTTT. Translation gives CASTVGFGADTQYF. The chain is built from TRBV13 and TRBJ2-3, with TRBD2 as a possible D gene (5 bases). CDR1 is PRHDT, CDR2 FYEKMQ, per germline (reference sequence). The CDR3 length is 14 residues. The germline V and J ends were trimmed by 7 bases and 4 bases, with 15 bases remaining between them. The full variable domain, completed using reference TRBV13 and TRBJ2-3, is AAGVIQSPRHLIKEKRETATLKCYPIPRHDTVYWYQQGPGQDPQFLISFYEKMQSDKGSIPDRFSAQQFSDYHSELNMSSLELGDSALYFCASTVGFGADTQYFGPGTRLTVL.

The table lists this clone with a count of one. V and J are TRBV2 and TRBJ1-2, with D uncertain. The germline V gene has CDR1 SNHLY and CDR2 FYNNEI. The ends were cut back, 10 bases at V and 4 bases at J, with 16 bases in the middle. This CDR3 is 13 amino acids long. CDR3 amino acids: CAIQAGNLYGYTF. In DNA, the CDR3 is TGTGCCATCCAGGCGGGGAACCTCTATGGCTACACCTTC.

CDR3 loop: CASSYSQGYEQYF. The DNA of the CDR3 is TGTGCCAGCAGTTACTCACAGGGTTACGAGCAGTACTTC. J is TRBJ2-7 and V is TRBV6-5, with D possibly matching TRBD1 (6 bases). From germline, CDR1 is MNHEY and CDR2 SVGAGI. CDR3 length: 13 amino acids. V lost 0 bases and J lost 4, with 7 bases in between.

The chain recombines TRBV18 with TRBJ1-1; D ambiguous. Germline CDR1 KGHSH, CDR2 LQKENI. CDR3 length: 11 amino acids. Deletions cut 8 bases from V and 0 bases from J, with 4 bases between. CDR3 nucleotide sequence: TGTGCCAGCCACATGAACACTGAAGCTTTCTTT. Protein: CASHMNTEAFF. Supplemented by reference TRBV18 and TRBJ1-1, the full variable domain reads NAGVMQNPRHLVRRRGQEARLRCSPMKGHSHVYWYRQLPEEGLKFMVYLQKENIIDESGMPKERFSAEFPKEGPSILRIQQVVRGDSAAYFCASHMNTEAFFGQGTRLTVV.

V is TRBV3-1 (or the pseudogene TRBV3-2) and J is TRBJ2-7, with 9 bases matching TRBD2. Trimming at V came to 4 bases and at J to 4 bases, leaving 5 bases not matched to a gene. The CDR3 spans 14 residues. Germline loops: CDR1 LGHDT, CDR2 YNNKEL (reference sequence). The CDR3 sequence: CASSPSSGIYEQYF. CDR3 coding DNA: TGTGCCAGCAGCCCTTCTAGCGGGATTTACGAGCAGTACTTC.

The chain links TRBV2 to TRBJ2-5, with TRBD2 as a possible D gene (6 bases). V lost 2 bases to trimming and J lost 5 bases, with 9 bases between them. Germline assignment: CDR1 SNHLY and CDR2 FYNNEI. This CDR3 is built from 13 residues. This CDR3 is CASSELGRETQYF. The CDR3 nucleotides read TGTGCCAGCAGTGAACTGGGGAGGGAGACCCAGTACTTC.

This clone was observed a handful of times. The chain employs TRBV28 and TRBJ2-2, with D tentatively TRBD2 (5 bases). The CDR3 extends over 14 amino acids. Germline V gene data show CDR1 as MDHEN and CDR2 as SYDVKM. Trimming left V 5 bases short and J 5 bases short, with 12 bases between. The CDR3 DNA reads as TGTGCCAGCAGTCCCCGCCGAGGGACCGGGGAGCTGTTTTTT. It specifies CASSPRRGTGELFF.